This T cell receptor (beta chain) emerged from a study of CD8 T cells in Susac syndrome. V was clipped by 7 bases and J by 2 bases, with 6 bases between them. Germline CDR1 reads MDHEN; CDR2 reads SYDVKM. This CDR3 region has 12 residues. It was with random hexamers that 0.5 to 1 ug RNA was reverse transcribed. MiXCR was run by TCRdb on the immunoSEQ multiplex PCR reads, yielding one entry per CDR3 protein. The sample has roughly 250,000 distinct CDR3 sequences; 96% are singletons. The sequence came from a human donor with Susac syndrome. Sequences were obtained from CD4+ T cells from PBMCs. The chain recombines TRBV28 with TRBJ2-1; D gene unclear. This CDR3 reads CASTRAYNEQFF. The CDR3 bases are TGTGCCAGCACCCGCGCCTACAATGAGCAGTTCTTC.